This entry lists 25 T cell receptor beta chains sequenced from one sample in a study of T-cell reconstitution after alpha-beta-depleted transplantation in children. TCRbeta library construction was performed incorporating unique molecular identifiers. TCRdb re-called the PCR reads through MiXCR, storing one row per CDR3 protein. The data hold some 640,000 distinct CDR3 sequences, with 16% observed a single time. Source: PBMCs from the stem cell graft donor, taken from the stem cell graft. Source of these receptors: a human donor who donated a stem cell graft to a child with acute myeloid leukemia.

This clonotype was recorded many times. The rearrangement links TRBV7-9 to TRBJ2-1, with a possible D match to TRBD1 (5 bases). Per germline, CDR1 SEHNR and CDR2 FQNEAQ (reference sequence). The CDR3 loop spans 14 amino acids. V lost 5 bases, J lost 1 base, and 9 bases lay in between. CDR3 DNA: TGTGCCAGCAGCGACAGCAGGTCCTACAATGAGCAGTTCTTC. This translates into CASSDSRSYNEQFF.

This chain uses TRBV11-2 with TRBJ2-1; 11 bases map to TRBD2. V lost 3 bases and J lost 2; bases outside the gene matches: 3. In germline, CDR1 is SGHAT, CDR2 FQNNGV. CDR3 size: 16 residues. CDR3 loop: CASSFSTSGAYNEQFF. For the CDR3, the DNA is TGTGCCAGCAGCTTTTCGACTAGCGGGGCCTACAATGAGCAGTTCTTC.

The table lists this clonotype with many counts. The rearrangement joins TRBV7-2 to TRBJ1-2; TRBD1 matches at 11 bases. CDR3 size: 13 residues. J lost 7 bases, V lost 4 bases, and 2 bases had no gene match. Germline V gives CDR1 SGHTA, CDR2 FQGNSA. The CDR3 loop reads CASSWTGGGGYTF. CDR3 sequence (DNA): TGTGCCAGCAGCTGGACAGGGGGCGGTGGCTACACCTTC.

The V and J genes are TRBV5-1 and TRBJ2-3, with 12 bases fitting TRBD1. The germline gives CDR1 SGHRS, CDR2 YFSETQ. V shed 2 bases and J 4 bases; nucleotides not matched to a gene: 5. The CDR3 totals 16 residues. CDR3 loop: CASSLEGTGGADTQYF. The CDR3 nucleotides read TGCGCCAGCAGCTTAGAAGGGACAGGGGGCGCAGATACGCAGTATTTT.

This clonotype was detected ten times or more. This chain joins TRBV29-1 and TRBJ2-1; D is possibly TRBD1 or TRBD2 (5 bases each). The CDR3 loop spans 10 amino acids. V was cut by 6 bases and J by 15 bases, with 15 bases left in between. Germline-derived CDR1 and CDR2 are SQVTM and ANQGSEA. For the CDR3, the DNA is TGCAGCGTGGGGAGCAGTGGGGCGTTCTTC. It encodes CSVGSSGAFF.

The sample holds many counts of this clonotype. This chain links TRBV24-1 with TRBJ1-5; D possibly corresponds to TRBD1 (5 bases). Trimming removed 3 bases from V and 3 bases from J, with 14 bases in between. CDR3 length: 16 amino acids. From germline, CDR1 is KGHDR and CDR2 SFDVKD. The CDR3 region is CATSDPGFGVNQPQHF. Here the CDR3 DNA reads TGTGCCACCAGTGATCCAGGGTTTGGGGTCAATCAGCCCCAGCATTTT.

This clonotype has a count of ten or more. J is TRBJ1-2 and V is TRBV6-5; D is ambiguous. Germline V gives CDR1 MNHEY, CDR2 SVGAGI. The CDR3 contains 15 residues. V lost 0 bases and J 6 bases, leaving 14 bases between the germline ends. The CDR3 DNA sequence: TGTGCCAGCAGTTACTCCCCCACGGTCTCCCATGGCTACACCTTC. It encodes CASSYSPTVSHGYTF.

This chain uses TRBV7-9 with TRBJ1-1; D gene ambiguous. The germline V and J ends were trimmed by 4 bases and 7 bases, with 16 bases remaining between them. Germline V CDR1 and CDR2: SEHNR, FQNEAQ (reference sequence). CDR3 length: 14 amino acids. The CDR3 reads CASSSLNYKGEAFF. The CDR3, as DNA: TGTGCCAGCAGCTCCCTGAATTATAAGGGTGAAGCTTTCTTT.

This clonotype was seen at least ten times. This chain links TRBV5-1 with TRBJ2-1; 9 nucleotides align to TRBD2. The CDR3 is 16 amino acids. Per germline, CDR1 SGHRS and CDR2 YFSETQ. The V gene end was trimmed by 4 bases and the J gene end by 2 bases; junction bases not matched to a gene: 7. The CDR3 DNA reads TGCGCCAGCAGCCCGGCTGTAGCGGGGGCCTACAATGAGCAGTTCTTC. Its protein product is CASSPAVAGAYNEQFF.

The sample holds many counts of this clonotype. The gene calls are TRBV12-3 or TRBV12-4 and TRBJ2-7; 8 bases match TRBD1. There are 14 residues in the CDR3. The junction had 3 bases not matched to a gene; V was cut back by 0 bases and J by 5 bases. The CDR3 bases are TGTGCCAGCAGTTTAGCAGTCAGGGGGCACGAGCAGTACGTC. Translated: CASSLAVRGHEQYV.

This chain links TRBV20-1 with TRBJ2-1, with 11 bases matching TRBD1. Germline loops: CDR1 DFQATT, CDR2 SNEGSKA (reference sequence). Losses at the gene ends were 2 bases for V and 7 bases for J; bases not matched to a gene: 4. The length of the CDR3 is 14 residues. The CDR3 reads CSARFGQGANEQFF. As DNA, the CDR3 is TGCAGTGCTAGATTCGGACAGGGGGCAAATGAGCAGTTCTTC.

This clonotype was counted at least ten times. This sequence joins TRBV27 and TRBJ2-4; D tentatively reads TRBD1 or TRBD2 (5 bases each). Trimming stripped 5 bases from V and 3 bases from J, with 17 bases between. The CDR3 is made up of 16 amino acids. The V gene's germline CDR1 is MNHEY and CDR2 SMNVEV (reference sequence). CDR3 sequence: CASSDRDRALKNIQYF. CDR3 coding DNA: TGTGCCAGCAGTGACCGGGACCGCGCCCTCAAAAACATTCAGTACTTC.

This clonotype was detected ten times or more. This rearrangement joins TRBV4-3 to TRBJ1-2; D call uncertain. V was cut by 3 bases and J by 3 bases, with 17 bases left in between. Per the germline V gene, CDR1 is LGHNA and CDR2 is YSLEER. The CDR3 length is 16 residues. This chain's CDR3 is CASSQGSPQPYYGYTF. Written as DNA, the CDR3 is TGCGCCAGCAGCCAGGGGTCCCCCCAACCCTACTATGGCTACACCTTC.

A remark on this clonotype: A junction end diverges from the germline sequence, so it may reflect a read error. J is TRBJ2-7 and V is TRBV12-3 or TRBV12-4, with TRBD2 as a possible D gene (5 bases). The CDR3 covers 11 residues. The CDR3 nucleotides are TGTGCCAGCAGTGGAGGCTACAAGCAGTACTTC. Translation: CASSGGYKQYF.

This clonotype was counted only a few times. V usage is TRBV24-1 and J usage is TRBJ1-5, with no clear D. Trimming pared 6 bases from V and 8 bases from J, leaving 13 bases between. The CDR3 runs 13 residues. CDR1 and CDR2 (germline): KGHDR, SFDVKD. CDR3 protein: CATSFRSVEPQHF. The CDR3 nucleotides read TGTGCCACCAGTTTTCGGTCTGTGGAGCCCCAGCATTTT.

The gene calls are TRBV7-2 and TRBJ2-5; perhaps TRBD2 as D (6 bases). V was shortened by 5 bases and J by 5 bases, with 18 bases between the two germline ends. The CDR3 has 15 amino acids. Per germline, CDR1 SGHTA and CDR2 FQGNSA. CDR3 protein: CASSPPSGLGETQYF. CDR3 sequence (DNA): TGTGCCAGCAGCCCGCCGAGCGGGCTCGGGGAGACCCAGTACTTC.

This clonotype was counted a few times. The V call is TRBV7-6, the J call TRBJ2-3, with D possibly TRBD2 on 6 matching bases. The CDR3 is 16 amino acids. V was shortened by 1 base and J by 2 bases, with 13 bases between the two germline ends. CDR1 is SGHVS and CDR2 is FNYEAQ in the germline V gene. The CDR3 DNA is TGTGCCAGCAGCTTAGATCCGCGGGGACCCACAGATACGCAGTATTTT. Encoded protein: CASSLDPRGPTDTQYF.

The V call is TRBV6-2 or TRBV6-3, the J call TRBJ1-1; D call uncertain. Germline V lookup: CDR1 MNHEY, CDR2 SVGEGT. Deletions cut 4 bases from V and 2 bases from J, with 14 bases between. The CDR3 covers 15 residues. CDR3 region: CASSSDGLRNTEAFF. The CDR3 DNA sequence: TGTGCCAGCAGTTCAGACGGGCTTCGAAACACTGAAGCTTTCTTT.

The chain combines TRBV7-9 with TRBJ1-3; the D is unclear. CDR1 SEHNR and CDR2 FQNEAQ come from the germline V gene (reference sequence). The CDR3 consists of 15 residues. V was clipped by 3 bases and J by 0 bases, with 9 bases between them. The CDR3 nucleotides are TGTGCCAGCAGCTTGGGTACCGACTCTGGAAACACCATATATTTT. Translation gives CASSLGTDSGNTIYF.

This clonotype showed up many times. The rearrangement joins TRBV7-8 to TRBJ1-6; D uncertain. Germline V gene lookup returns CDR1 SGHVS and CDR2 FQNEAQ. The germline V and J ends were trimmed by 2 bases and 8 bases, with 13 bases remaining between them. The CDR3 covers 15 residues. The CDR3 nucleotides read TGTGCCAGCAGCTTATGGGTGGGTTCGGATTCACCCCTCCACTTT. It translates to CASSLWVGSDSPLHF.

This clonotype was observed a handful of times. The V call is TRBV28, the J call TRBJ1-4; 9 bases fit TRBD1. With 8 bases clipped from V and 2 bases from J, the junction kept 3 bases outside the gene matches. The length of the CDR3 is 14 residues. Germline lookup yields CDR1 MDHEN and CDR2 SYDVKM. The CDR3 loop is CASGDRATNEKLFF. As DNA, the CDR3 is TGTGCCAGCGGGGACAGGGCCACTAATGAAAAACTGTTTTTT.

This clonotype was found many times. This chain connects TRBV29-1 to TRBJ2-7; D gene uncertain. The CDR3 is 14 amino acids. Germline V gene lookup returns CDR1 SQVTM and CDR2 ANQGSEA. Trimming removed 5 bases from V and 2 bases from J, with 16 bases in between. CDR3 region: CSVMTPDSAYEQYV. The CDR3 bases are TGCAGCGTTATGACGCCCGATTCCGCCTACGAGCAGTACGTC.

This clonotype was detected only a few times. V gene TRBV20-1 combines with J gene TRBJ2-5, with 8 bases fitting TRBD2. The CDR3 runs to 14 residues. Germline V gene sequence: CDR1 DFQATT, CDR2 SNEGSKA (reference sequence). V lost 5 bases, J lost 2 bases, and 7 bases stayed unmatched. The CDR3 nucleotides are TGCAGTGCTCCTATAGCGGGGTATCAAGAGACCCAGTACTTC. Encoded protein: CSAPIAGYQETQYF.

This clonotype was seen more than once but under ten times. The V and J genes are TRBV28 and TRBJ1-4; D not certain. Germline V gene lookup returns CDR1 MDHEN and CDR2 SYDVKM. CDR3 length equals 12 residues. Between the trimmed V and J ends, which lost 7 bases and 0 bases, there was a span of 3 bases. CDR3 nucleotide sequence: TGTGCCAGCACTTCAACTAATGAAAAACTGTTTTTT. Translation: CASTSTNEKLFF.

This rearrangement joins TRBV6-2 or TRBV6-3 to TRBJ2-3, with 8 bases lining up with TRBD2. The length of the CDR3 is 16 residues. Germline lookup yields CDR1 MNHEY and CDR2 SVGEGT. J lost 4 bases, V lost 8 bases, and 14 bases had no gene match. CDR3 region: CASRPRLARFPDTQYF. CDR3 coding DNA: TGTGCCAGCCGGCCCCGACTAGCGCGTTTTCCAGATACGCAGTATTTT.